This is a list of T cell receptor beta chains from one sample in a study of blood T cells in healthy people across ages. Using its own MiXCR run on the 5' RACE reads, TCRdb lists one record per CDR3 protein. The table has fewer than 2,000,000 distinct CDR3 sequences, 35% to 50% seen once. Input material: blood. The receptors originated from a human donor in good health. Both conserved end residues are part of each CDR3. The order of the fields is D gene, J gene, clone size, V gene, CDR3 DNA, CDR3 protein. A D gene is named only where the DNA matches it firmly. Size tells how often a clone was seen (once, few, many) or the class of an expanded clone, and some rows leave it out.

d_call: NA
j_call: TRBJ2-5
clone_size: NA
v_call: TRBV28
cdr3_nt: TGTGCCAACAGTTCGCCAGCTCAAGAGACCCAGTACTTC
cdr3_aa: CANSSPAQETQYF

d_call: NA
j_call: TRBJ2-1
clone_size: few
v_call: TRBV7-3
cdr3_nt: TGTGCCAGCAGCTCCGGAAGGGACCCATACAATGAGCAGTTCTTC
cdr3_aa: CASSSGRDPYNEQFF

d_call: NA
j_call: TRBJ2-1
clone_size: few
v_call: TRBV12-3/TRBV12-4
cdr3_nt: TGTGCCAGCAGTTTGGGAGCTGGATGGTTCTTC
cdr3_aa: CASSLGAGWFF

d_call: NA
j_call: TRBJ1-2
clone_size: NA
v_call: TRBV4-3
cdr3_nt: TGCGCCAGCAGCCAAGTCCCCAGGGAGGATGGCTACACCTTC
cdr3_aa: CASSQVPREDGYTF

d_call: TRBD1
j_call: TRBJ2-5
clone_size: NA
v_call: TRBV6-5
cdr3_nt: TGTGCCAGCAAATCGGAGACAGGGGAAGAGACCCAGTACTTC
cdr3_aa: CASKSETGEETQYF

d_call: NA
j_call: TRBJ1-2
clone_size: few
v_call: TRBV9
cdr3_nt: TGTGCCAGCAGCGTAGCTGGCAAAAGCTATGGCTACACCTTC
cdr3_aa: CASSVAGKSYGYTF

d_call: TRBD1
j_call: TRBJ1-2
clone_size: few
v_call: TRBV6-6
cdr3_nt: TGTGCCAGCAGTTACAGGACAGGGTATGGCTACACCTTC
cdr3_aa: CASSYRTGYGYTF

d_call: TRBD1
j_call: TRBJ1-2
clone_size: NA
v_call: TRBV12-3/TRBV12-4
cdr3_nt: TGTGCCAGCAGTTTGGGGACAGAAACAAACTATGGCTACACCTTC
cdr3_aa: CASSLGTETNYGYTF

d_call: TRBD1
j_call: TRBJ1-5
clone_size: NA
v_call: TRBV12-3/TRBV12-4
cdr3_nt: TGTGCCAGCAACTCGACAGGGTGGAGCAATCAGCCCCAGCATTTT
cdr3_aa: CASNSTGWSNQPQHF

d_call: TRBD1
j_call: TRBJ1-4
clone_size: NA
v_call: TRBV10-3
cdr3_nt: TGTGCCATGTCAGGGGGCCTGGGGGAAAAACTGTTTTTT
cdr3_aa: CAMSGGLGEKLFF

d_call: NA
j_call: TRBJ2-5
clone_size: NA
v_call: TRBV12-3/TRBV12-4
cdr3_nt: TGTGCCAGCAGTTTAATGGCAGGGGGGACCTACGGGCAGTACTTC
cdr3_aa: CASSLMAGGTYGQYF

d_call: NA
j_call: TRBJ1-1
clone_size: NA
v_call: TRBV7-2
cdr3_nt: TGTGCCAGCACCTGGTCTGGGGGTATATTTGAAGCTTTCTTT
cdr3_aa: CASTWSGGIFEAFF

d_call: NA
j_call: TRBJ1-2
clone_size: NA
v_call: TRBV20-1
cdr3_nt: TGCAGTGCTAGAGATAGTGCCCGACCGAACTATGGCTACACCTTC
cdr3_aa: CSARDSARPNYGYTF

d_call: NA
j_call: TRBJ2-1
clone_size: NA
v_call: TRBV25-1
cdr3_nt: TGTGCCAGCAGAAAGGCCAGAGCCCCCAATGAGCAGTTCTTC
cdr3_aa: CASRKARAPNEQFF

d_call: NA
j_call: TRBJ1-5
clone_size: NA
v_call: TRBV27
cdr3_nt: TGTGCCAGCAGCCGGAACGGGGATCAGCCCCAGCATTTT
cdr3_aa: CASSRNGDQPQHF

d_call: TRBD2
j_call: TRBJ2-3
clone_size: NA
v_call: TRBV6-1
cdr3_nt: TGTGCCAGCCTCGGACTAGCGGGGGCAGATACGCAGTATTTT
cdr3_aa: CASLGLAGADTQYF

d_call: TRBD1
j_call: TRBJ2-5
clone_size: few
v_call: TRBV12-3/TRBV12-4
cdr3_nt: TGTGCCAGCAGTTTAGCGCTAATGGGGGACAGGGGACGAGAGACCCAGTACTTC
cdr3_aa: CASSLALMGDRGRETQYF

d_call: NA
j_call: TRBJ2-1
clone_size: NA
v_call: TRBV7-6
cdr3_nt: TGTGCCAGCAGCTTAGAGCCGGGACTCCCGGGGAATGAGCAGTTCTTC
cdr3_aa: CASSLEPGLPGNEQFF

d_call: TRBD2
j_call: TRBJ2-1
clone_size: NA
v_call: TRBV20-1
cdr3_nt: TGCAGTGCTAGAGCAAGGACTAGCGGGGAGAGCTCCTACAATGAGCAGTTCTTC
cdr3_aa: CSARARTSGESSYNEQFF

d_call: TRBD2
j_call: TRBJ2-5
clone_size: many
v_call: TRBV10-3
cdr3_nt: TGTGCCATCAGCCAGACGCGGGGGGACCAAGAGACCCAGTACTTC
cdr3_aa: CAISQTRGDQETQYF

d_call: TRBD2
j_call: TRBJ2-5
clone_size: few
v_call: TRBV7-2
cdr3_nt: TGTGCCAGCAGCCGCGGGGGGCCCTTCCAAGAGACCCAGTACTTC
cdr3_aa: CASSRGGPFQETQYF

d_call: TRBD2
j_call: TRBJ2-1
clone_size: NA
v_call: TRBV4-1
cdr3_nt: TGCGCCAGCAGCCCGAACCTCTTCGGACTAGCGGGGAGATACGATGAGCAGTTCTTC
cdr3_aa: CASSPNLFGLAGRYDEQFF

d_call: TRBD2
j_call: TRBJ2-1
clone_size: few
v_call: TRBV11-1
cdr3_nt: TGTGCCAGCAGCCCCGGAGAGACTAGCGGGGGAGGTGAGCAGTTCTTC
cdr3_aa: CASSPGETSGGGEQFF

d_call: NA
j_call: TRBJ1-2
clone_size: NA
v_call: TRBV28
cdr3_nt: TGTGCCAGCAGGCCCGACGTAGTATATGGCTACACCTTC
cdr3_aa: CASRPDVVYGYTF

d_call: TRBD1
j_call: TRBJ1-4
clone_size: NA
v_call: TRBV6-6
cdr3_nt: TGTGCCAGCAGGTACTCGAACGAGGGGGCAAAACTGTTTTTT
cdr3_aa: CASRYSNEGAKLFF

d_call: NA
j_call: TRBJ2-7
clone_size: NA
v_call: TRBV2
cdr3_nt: TGTGCCAGCGGCTGGCGACTCGGTACGGGGAGTGGAAGCTCCTACGAGCAGTACTTC
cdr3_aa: CASGWRLGTGSGSSYEQYF

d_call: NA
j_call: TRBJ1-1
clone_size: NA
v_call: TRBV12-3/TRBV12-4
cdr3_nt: TGTGCCAGCAGTCCCCAGGGGAGTAGCGCTGAAGCTTCCTTT
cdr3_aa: CASSPQGSSAEASF

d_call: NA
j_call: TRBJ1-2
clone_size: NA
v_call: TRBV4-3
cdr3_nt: TGCGCCAGCAGCCAAGACGCCCCGGGGGGAGGGAGCTATGGCTACACCTTC
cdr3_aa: CASSQDAPGGGSYGYTF

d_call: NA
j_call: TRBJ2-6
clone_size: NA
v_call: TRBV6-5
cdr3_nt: TGTGCCAGCAGTTACTCCCCGGGTGCTGGGGCCAACGTCCTGACTTTC
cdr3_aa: CASSYSPGAGANVLTF

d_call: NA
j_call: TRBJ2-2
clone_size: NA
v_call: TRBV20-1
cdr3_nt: TGCAGTGCTAGAGATCTGGGGGTCCCCGGGGAGCTGTTTTTT
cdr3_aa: CSARDLGVPGELFF

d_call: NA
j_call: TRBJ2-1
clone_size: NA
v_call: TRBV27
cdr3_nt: TGTGCCAGCAGTATAGGCAATGAGCAGTTCTTC
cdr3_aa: CASSIGNEQFF

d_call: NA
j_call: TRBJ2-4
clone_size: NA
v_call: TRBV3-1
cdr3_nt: TGTGCCAGCAGCCAAGGTTTCGGACAGCCAAACATTCAGTACTTC
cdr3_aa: CASSQGFGQPNIQYF

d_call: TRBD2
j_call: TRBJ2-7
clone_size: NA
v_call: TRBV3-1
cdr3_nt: TGTGCCAGCAGCCAAGGGTTTATCAGGACTAGTTCCTACGAGCAGTACTTC
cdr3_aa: CASSQGFIRTSSYEQYF

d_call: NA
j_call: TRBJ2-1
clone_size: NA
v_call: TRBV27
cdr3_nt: TGTGCCAACACCCTGGGGGAGGAGCAGTTCTTC
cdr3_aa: CANTLGEEQFF

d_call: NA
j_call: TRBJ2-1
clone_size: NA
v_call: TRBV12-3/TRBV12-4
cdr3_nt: TGTGCCAGCGGTCTTTGGGCAGGGAGGCCGCGTGAGCAGTTCTTC
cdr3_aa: CASGLWAGRPREQFF

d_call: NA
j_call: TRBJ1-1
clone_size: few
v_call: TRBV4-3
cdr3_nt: TGCGCCAGCAGCCAACGCCCCGGGGGGGACACTGAAGCTTTCTTT
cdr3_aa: CASSQRPGGDTEAFF

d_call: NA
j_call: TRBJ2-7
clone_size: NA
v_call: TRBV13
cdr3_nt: TGTGCCAGCGGGGGGGACAGTGGCGAGCAGTACTTC
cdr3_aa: CASGGDSGEQYF

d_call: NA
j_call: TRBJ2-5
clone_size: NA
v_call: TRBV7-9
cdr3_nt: TGTGCCAGCAGCTTGATAGACCAGTGGGAGACCCAGTACTTC
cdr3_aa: CASSLIDQWETQYF

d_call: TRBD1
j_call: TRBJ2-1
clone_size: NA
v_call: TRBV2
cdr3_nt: TGTGCCAGCAGGGGACAGGCCTACAATGAGCAGTTCTTC
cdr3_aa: CASRGQAYNEQFF

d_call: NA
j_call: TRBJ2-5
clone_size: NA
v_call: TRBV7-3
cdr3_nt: TGTGCCAGCGGCTCCTCCCCGATGGGGGAGACCCAGTACTTC
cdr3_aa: CASGSSPMGETQYF

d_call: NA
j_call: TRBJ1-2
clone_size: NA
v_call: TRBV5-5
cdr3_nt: TGTGCCAGCAGCTCCGGGCACCCACGGGACGGGAAATATGGCTACACCTTC
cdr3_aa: CASSSGHPRDGKYGYTF

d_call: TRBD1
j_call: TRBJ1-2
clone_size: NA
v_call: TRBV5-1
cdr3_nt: TGCGCCAGCAGCGTGTCGACAGGGGCGGACTATGGCTACACCTTC
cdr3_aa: CASSVSTGADYGYTF

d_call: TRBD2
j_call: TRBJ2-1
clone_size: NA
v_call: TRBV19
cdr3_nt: TGTGCCAGTAGTATAGATCTAGCGGGGACATTTAGGAATGAGCAGTTCTTC
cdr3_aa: CASSIDLAGTFRNEQFF

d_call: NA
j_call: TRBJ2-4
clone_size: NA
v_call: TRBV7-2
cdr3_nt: TGTGCCAGCAGCTTAGACCCTCCGAAAAACATTCAGTACTTC
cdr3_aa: CASSLDPPKNIQYF

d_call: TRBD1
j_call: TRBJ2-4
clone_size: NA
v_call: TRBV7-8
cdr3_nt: TGTGCCAGCAGCTCCCGACAGGGTGGATCCAAAAACATTCAGTACTTC
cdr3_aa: CASSSRQGGSKNIQYF

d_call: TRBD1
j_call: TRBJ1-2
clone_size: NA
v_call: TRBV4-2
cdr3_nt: TGTGCCAGCAGCCAATACAGGGGAACGGGCTATGGCTACACCTTC
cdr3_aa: CASSQYRGTGYGYTF